Ten or more counts support the clone carrying this TCR beta chain. The sample comes from a study of HIV-infected children after antiretroviral therapy interruption. Treatment denoted: PENTA 11 planned treatment interruption arm or continuous ART arm. Unique molecular identifiers were included in an RNA-based 3' RACE TCR library. From the 3' RACE reads, TCRdb called clonotypes with MiXCR, one entry per CDR3 protein. The sample records more than 85,000 distinct CDR3 sequences, approximately 6.9% being singletons. The CDR3 length is 15 residues. Germline V gives CDR1 SGHRS, CDR2 YFSETQ. V was shortened by 7 bases and J by 9 bases, with 25 bases between the two germline ends.

The receptor was derived from a pool of human donors with HIV. The sequences come from CD45RA+ CD4+ T cells from PBMCs, pooled from several time points, collected from a donor given antiretroviral therapy, either interrupted or continuous. Subset defined: naive CD4+ CD45RA+ CD45RO- T cells. The chain uses TRBV5-1 and TRBJ2-5, with D perhaps assigned TRBD1 or TRBD2 (6 bases each). CDR3 bases: TGCGCCAGCCAGAGGAGGACAGCAAGCACGGGGGCCCAGTACTTC. Protein: CASQRRTASTGAQYF.